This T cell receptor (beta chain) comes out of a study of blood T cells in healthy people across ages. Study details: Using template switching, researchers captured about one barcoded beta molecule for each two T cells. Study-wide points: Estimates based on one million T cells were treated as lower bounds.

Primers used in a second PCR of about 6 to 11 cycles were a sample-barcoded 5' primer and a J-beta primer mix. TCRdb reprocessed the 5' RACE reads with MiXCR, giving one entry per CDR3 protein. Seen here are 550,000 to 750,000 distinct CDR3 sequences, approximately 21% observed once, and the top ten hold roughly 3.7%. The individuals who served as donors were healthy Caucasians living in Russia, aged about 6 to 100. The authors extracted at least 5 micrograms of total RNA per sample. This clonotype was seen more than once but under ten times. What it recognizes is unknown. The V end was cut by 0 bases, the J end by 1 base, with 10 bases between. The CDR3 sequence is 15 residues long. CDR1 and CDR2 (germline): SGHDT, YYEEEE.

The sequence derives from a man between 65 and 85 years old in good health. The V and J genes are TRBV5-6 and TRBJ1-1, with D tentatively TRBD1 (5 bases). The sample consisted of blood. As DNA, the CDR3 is TGTGCCAGCAGCTTGGTGCAGGGACCGAACACTGAAGCTTTCTTT. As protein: CASSLVQGPNTEAFF.